The present T cell receptor beta chain was sequenced within a study of beta chain features in type 1 diabetes. Whole-study findings and limits: Over-representation of high TCR-expressing cells was a possible consequence of cDNA sequencing. Across all four CD4+ subsets, people with type 1 diabetes showed modestly shorter TCRB CDR3s.

With regard to this clone: Its antigen is not known.

This CDR3 contains 11 residues. Per germline, CDR1 SGHDT and CDR2 YYEEEE. Trimming left V 4 bases short and J 12 bases short, with 11 bases between. As every portion of the isolated RNA was reverse transcribed, the sequencing read expressed TCRB transcripts. Profiled with immunoSEQ multiplex PCR; TCRdb holds only in-frame clones, not every one. Among 280,000 or so clones listed, approximately 16% were seen once. The single heparinised draw taken from each donor contained about 100 mL of blood on average. Purities over 98% were achieved in all sorted populations. The sequenced sample consisted of naive CD4+ T cells from blood. The V and J genes are TRBV5-6 and TRBJ2-4, with D perhaps TRBD1 (5 bases). This TCR came from a man between 18 and 29 years old with type 1 diabetes. Written as DNA, the CDR3 is TGTGCCAGCAGCCGAGCCAGGGATCAGTACTTC. It is translated as CASSRARDQYF.